A selection of T cell receptor beta chains follows, all from one sample in a study of technical replicates of blood from four donors. Libraries were prepared by immunoSEQ multiplex PCR; TCRdb keeps only in-frame clonotypes and omits some of them. Of about 97,000 clones listed, over 95% are singletons. Sequencing input: T cells isolated from PBMCs. The source of these receptors is a human donor in good health. The CDR3 runs from the conserved cysteine through the conserved F or W. The D gene is left open where the match is weak. Clone sizes are given selectively: once, few, many, or a class where the clone is expanded.

size: .
J: TRBJ1-1
V: TRBV2
D: .
DNA: TGTGCCAGCAAGGGGTCACGGAACACTGAAGCTTTCTTT
CDR3: CASKGSRNTEAFF

size: .
J: TRBJ2-5
V: TRBV1
D: .
DNA: TGCACCAGCAGCCAGAAGGGAGGTCCGAGTTCTGAGACCCAGTACTTC
CDR3: CTSSQKGGPSSETQYF

size: .
J: TRBJ1-6
V: TRBV7-3
D: .
DNA: TGTGCCAGCAGCCTTCTAGGCACCAATTCACCCCTCCACTTT
CDR3: CASSLLGTNSPLHF

size: .
J: TRBJ2-1
V: TRBV4-1
D: .
DNA: TGCGCCAGCAGCCAAGAAGTCCTACAAGGGGCCGGGCGCGTCCCGGCCAATGAGCAGTTCTTC
CDR3: CASSQEVLQGAGRVPANEQFF

size: few
J: TRBJ2-7
V: TRBV5-6
D: TRBD1
DNA: TGTGCCAGCAGCTTGGGCGCTGCCCGGGACAGGGTCTACGAGCAGTACTTC
CDR3: CASSLGAARDRVYEQYF

size: once
J: TRBJ2-7
V: TRBV7-9
D: TRBD2
DNA: TGTGCCAGCAGCCCGCCCTGGAAGCGGGGGGATGTTTCCTACGAGCAGTACTTC
CDR3: CASSPPWKRGDVSYEQYF

size: .
J: TRBJ2-1
V: TRBV5-4
D: .
DNA: TGTGCCAGCAGCCCGGTCACGGGAGTCTACAATGAGCAGTTCTTC
CDR3: CASSPVTGVYNEQFF

size: .
J: TRBJ1-4
V: TRBV10-3
D: TRBD1
DNA: TGTGCCATCAGTGAGCGGGACAGAGGTGAAAAACTGTTTTTT
CDR3: CAISERDRGEKLFF

size: .
J: TRBJ1-1
V: TRBV29-1
D: TRBD1
DNA: TGCAGCGCGGACAGGGACAAGCTGAACACTGAAGCTTTCTTT
CDR3: CSADRDKLNTEAFF

size: .
J: TRBJ2-7
V: TRBV13
D: TRBD1
DNA: TGTGCCAGCAGCTCCCGGGACAGAACCTACGAGCAGTACTTC
CDR3: CASSSRDRTYEQYF

size: .
J: TRBJ1-2
V: TRBV13
D: TRBD1
DNA: TGTGCCAGCAGCGAGACAGGGTATGGCTACACCTTC
CDR3: CASSETGYGYTF

size: .
J: TRBJ1-5
V: TRBV2
D: TRBD1
DNA: TGTGCCAGCAGTGAGGGCAGGGGGCCACAGCCCCAGCATTTT
CDR3: CASSEGRGPQPQHF

size: .
J: TRBJ2-3
V: TRBV5-4
D: .
DNA: TGTGCCAGCAGCTTGGGAGGACTAAGGGTTGGCACAGATACGCAGTATTTT
CDR3: CASSLGGLRVGTDTQYF

size: .
J: TRBJ2-7
V: TRBV11-2
D: .
DNA: TGTGCCAGCAGCCCCCACTACGAGCAGTACTTC
CDR3: CASSPHYEQYF

size: .
J: TRBJ2-5
V: TRBV7-6
D: .
DNA: TGTGCCAGCAGCTTCGACTGGAGTGAGACCCAGTACTTC
CDR3: CASSFDWSETQYF

size: .
J: TRBJ2-5
V: TRBV2
D: TRBD2
DNA: TGTGCCAGCAGTGAAAGTAGCGGGGTCCAAGAGACCCAGTACTTC
CDR3: CASSESSGVQETQYF

size: .
J: TRBJ2-5
V: TRBV15
D: .
DNA: TGTGCCACCAGCAGAAATTCAGTCCAGGGTTTCCAAGAGACCCAGTACTTC
CDR3: CATSRNSVQGFQETQYF

size: .
J: TRBJ2-3
V: TRBV6-5
D: TRBD1
DNA: TGTGCCAGCAGTAGGACAGGTAGCGACACAGATACGCAGTATTTT
CDR3: CASSRTGSDTDTQYF

size: .
J: TRBJ1-1
V: TRBV15
D: .
DNA: TGTGCCTCCACGGGAGGGAGCCGCCAGGACACTGAAGCTTTCTTT
CDR3: CASTGGSRQDTEAFF

size: .
J: TRBJ1-4
V: TRBV19
D: TRBD1
DNA: TGTGCCAGTAGTATTGCAGGGGGCGTTGAAAAACTGTTTTTT
CDR3: CASSIAGGVEKLFF

size: .
J: TRBJ1-4
V: TRBV4-1
D: .
DNA: TGCGCCAGCAGCCAAGTAGGGGGTTCGGAAAAACTGTTTTTT
CDR3: CASSQVGGSEKLFF

size: once
J: TRBJ1-2
V: TRBV19
D: .
DNA: TGTGCCAGTAGTATAGAGCGGGGAACCTATGGCTACACCTTC
CDR3: CASSIERGTYGYTF

size: .
J: TRBJ2-1
V: TRBV6-5
D: TRBD2
DNA: TGTGCCAGCAGGGGACTACTCAATGAGCAGTTCTTC
CDR3: CASRGLLNEQFF

size: .
J: TRBJ2-2
V: TRBV7-9
D: .
DNA: TGTGCCAGCAGCCCAACCCCGGGGTACACCGGGGAGCTGTTTTTT
CDR3: CASSPTPGYTGELFF

size: .
J: TRBJ1-1
V: TRBV2
D: .
DNA: TGTGCCAGCAGTCGTGACACAGGAGACACTGAAGCTTTCTTT
CDR3: CASSRDTGDTEAFF

size: once
J: TRBJ2-3
V: TRBV6-1
D: TRBD2
DNA: TGTGCCAGCAGTGACCTACTAGCGGGGTGGGGAGATACGCAGTATTTT
CDR3: CASSDLLAGWGDTQYF

size: .
J: TRBJ2-1
V: TRBV7-2
D: TRBD2
DNA: TGTGCCAGCAGCCCGACTAGCGGGTCTTACAATGAGCAGTTCTTC
CDR3: CASSPTSGSYNEQFF

size: .
J: TRBJ1-1
V: TRBV28
D: .
DNA: TGTGCCAGCAGTTTTGGCGGCCACATGAACACTGAAGCTTTCTTT
CDR3: CASSFGGHMNTEAFF

size: .
J: TRBJ2-7
V: TRBV5-1
D: .
DNA: TGCGCCAGCAGACCGCGGGACAGTCACTCCTACGAGCAGTACTTC
CDR3: CASRPRDSHSYEQYF

size: .
J: TRBJ2-3
V: TRBV5-1
D: .
DNA: TGCGCCAGCAGACAGGGAGCAGATACGCAGTATTTT
CDR3: CASRQGADTQYF

size: .
J: TRBJ2-7
V: TRBV5-1
D: TRBD1
DNA: TGCGCCAGCAGTTGGACAGGATCCTACGAGCAGTACTTC
CDR3: CASSWTGSYEQYF

size: .
J: TRBJ1-5
V: TRBV5-1
D: .
DNA: TGCGCCAGCAGGTCCGCCGTTGGAGTCAGACAGCCCCAGCATTTT
CDR3: CASRSAVGVRQPQHF

size: .
J: TRBJ2-1
V: TRBV23-1
D: .
DNA: TGCGCCAGCAGTCAATCGACCCACCACAGATGGAATGAGCAGTTCTTC
CDR3: CASSQSTHHRWNEQFF

size: .
J: TRBJ1-2
V: TRBV5-1
D: .
DNA: TGCGCCAGCAGCTCCCAAACTGGAGGGGGCTACACCTTC
CDR3: CASSSQTGGGYTF

size: .
J: TRBJ1-2
V: TRBV9
D: .
DNA: TGTGCCAGCAGCGTAGGGGGGGGAAACTATGGCTACACCTTC
CDR3: CASSVGGGNYGYTF

size: .
J: TRBJ2-1
V: TRBV7-8
D: TRBD2
DNA: TGTGCCAGCAGCTCGGGCGGGAGGGTAAGAAACAATGAGCAGTTCTTC
CDR3: CASSSGGRVRNNEQFF

size: .
J: TRBJ2-3
V: TRBV5-1
D: TRBD2
DNA: TGCGCCAGCAGCTCGGAACTAGCGGGAGGGCCGGATACGCAGTATTTT
CDR3: CASSSELAGGPDTQYF

size: .
J: TRBJ2-1
V: TRBV4-1
D: .
DNA: TGCGCCAGCAGCCAAGTCTTCGGTAATGAGCAGTTCTTC
CDR3: CASSQVFGNEQFF

size: few
J: TRBJ1-1
V: TRBV19
D: .
DNA: TGTGCCACCAAAGTGGGAGGGCGCGTAGGCACTGAAGCTTTCTTT
CDR3: CATKVGGRVGTEAFF

size: .
J: TRBJ1-2
V: TRBV7-9
D: .
DNA: TGTGCCACCATCGAACACCCTGGACTAATGGGTAACTATGGCTACACCTTC
CDR3: CATIEHPGLMGNYGYTF

size: .
J: TRBJ2-7
V: TRBV30
D: .
DNA: TGTGCCTGGACTAACCGGTTGGAGCAGTACTTC
CDR3: CAWTNRLEQYF

size: .
J: TRBJ1-2
V: TRBV15
D: .
DNA: TGTGCCACCAGCAGAGGGGGGAGGACTAACTATGGCTACACCTTC
CDR3: CATSRGGRTNYGYTF

size: .
J: TRBJ2-7
V: TRBV5-6
D: .
DNA: TGTGCCAGCAGCCCTGATGCAAGTCCTAGCTCCTACGAGCAGTACTTC
CDR3: CASSPDASPSSYEQYF

size: once
J: TRBJ1-2
V: TRBV7-2
D: TRBD1
DNA: TGTGCCAGCAACACCGGACAGGTGAACTATGGCTACACCTTC
CDR3: CASNTGQVNYGYTF

size: .
J: TRBJ1-5
V: TRBV19
D: .
DNA: TGTGCCAGTATTTTCACCGGAGGTAATCAGCCCCAGCATTTT
CDR3: CASIFTGGNQPQHF

size: .
J: TRBJ2-7
V: TRBV4-1
D: TRBD2
DNA: TGCGCCAGCAGCCAAAATAGCGGGGACACCTACGAGCAGTACTTC
CDR3: CASSQNSGDTYEQYF

size: .
J: TRBJ2-7
V: TRBV2
D: TRBD1
DNA: TGTGCCTGGAACCGGGACAGGGACTACGAGCAGTACTTC
CDR3: CAWNRDRDYEQYF

size: .
J: TRBJ2-3
V: TRBV13
D: TRBD2
DNA: TGTGCCAGCACCCGACTAGCGGGGGTCACAGATACGCAGTATTTT
CDR3: CASTRLAGVTDTQYF

size: .
J: TRBJ2-5
V: TRBV2
D: TRBD2
DNA: TGTGCCATCAAGTGGAGCGGGGGACAAGAGACCCAGTACTTC
CDR3: CAIKWSGGQETQYF

size: .
J: TRBJ2-7
V: TRBV5-1
D: .
DNA: TGCGCCAGCAGCTCCGGACTGGCGGGGGAGCAGTACTTC
CDR3: CASSSGLAGEQYF

size: few
J: TRBJ2-2
V: TRBV7-2
D: .
DNA: TGTGCCAGCAGCTTAGTCGGTGTGGTAACCGGGGAGCTGTTTTTT
CDR3: CASSLVGVVTGELFF

size: few
J: TRBJ1-2
V: TRBV19
D: .
DNA: TGTGCCAGTAGTCCCCCAGAGGGAGGCTACACCTTC
CDR3: CASSPPEGGYTF

size: .
J: TRBJ1-1
V: TRBV29-1
D: TRBD1
DNA: TGCAGCGTAGGGACAGGGGGCCCGAGTGCTGAAGCTTTCTTT
CDR3: CSVGTGGPSAEAFF

size: .
J: TRBJ2-7
V: TRBV29-1
D: TRBD2
DNA: TGCAGCGTTGGATCTAGCGGCACCTACGAGCAGTACTTC
CDR3: CSVGSSGTYEQYF

size: .
J: TRBJ2-2
V: TRBV5-5
D: .
DNA: TGTGCCAGCAGCTTGGGATCCACTCAGGCCGGGGAGCTGTTTTTT
CDR3: CASSLGSTQAGELFF